The 22 T cell receptor beta chains listed next were all sequenced from one sample in a study of cytomegalovirus exposure and HLA in healthy donors. Use of 60 Vbeta and 13 Jbeta primers characterized the PCR. Repertoires were generated with immunoSEQ multiplex PCR, while TCRdb's copy carries only in-frame clones and drops some. The sample records over 80,000 clones, 65% being singletons. Sequencing was performed on PBMCs. The receptor source for this set is a boy younger than 18 in good health and CMV-seropositive.

This rearrangement joins TRBV28 to TRBJ1-2; unclear D gene. Trimming took off 3 bases at V and 4 bases at J, with 12 bases between the two ends. The length of the CDR3 is 14 residues. The germline gives CDR1 MDHEN, CDR2 SYDVKM. CDR3 nucleotides: TGTGCCAGCAGTTTGATGCAGGATCCCTATGGCTACACCTTC. As protein: CASSLMQDPYGYTF.

This chain links TRBV5-6 with TRBJ2-2, with a weak D call TRBD2 (5 bases). This CDR3 region has 15 residues. From germline, CDR1 is SGHDT and CDR2 YYEEEE. The ends were cut back, 4 bases at V and 6 bases at J, with 16 bases in the middle. This chain's CDR3 is CASSPGLRAAGELFF. Written as DNA, the CDR3 is TGTGCCAGCAGCCCCGGTCTGCGGGCGGCCGGGGAGCTGTTTTTT.

V gene TRBV7-9 combines with J gene TRBJ2-7; a weak D match, TRBD1 (5 bases). V shed 0 bases and J shed 7 bases, with 16 bases lying between them. This CDR3 contains 15 residues. Germline loops: CDR1 SEHNR, CDR2 FQNEAQ (reference sequence). The CDR3 region has the DNA TGTGCCAGCAGCTTAGCCCTAGGGGAACAAGGGGAGCAGTACTTC. This gives the protein CASSLALGEQGEQYF.

V is TRBV29-1 and J is TRBJ1-1; maybe TRBD1 (6 bases). The CDR3 is made up of 12 amino acids. V was trimmed by 6 bases and J by 1 base, leaving 9 bases between them. In germline, CDR1 is SQVTM, CDR2 ANQGSEA. CDR3 nucleotides: TGCAGCGTCGGACAGACGAACACTGAAGCTTTCTTT. This gives the protein CSVGQTNTEAFF.

This clone was seen a handful of times. The rearrangement links TRBV20-1 to TRBJ2-5; TRBD2 is a possible D gene (5 bases). This CDR3 region has 11 residues. Germline-derived CDR1 and CDR2 are DFQATT and SNEGSKA (reference sequence). The germline V and J ends were trimmed by 8 bases and 5 bases, with 12 bases remaining between them. The CDR3 here is CSNGSGETQYF. CDR3 nucleotide sequence: TGCAGTAATGGGAGTGGGGAGACCCAGTACTTC.

J is TRBJ1-6 and V is TRBV28, with a tentative D call TRBD1 (6 bases). Germline CDR1 reads MDHEN; CDR2 reads SYDVKM. Trimming shortened V by 5 bases and J by 4 bases, and 12 bases separated the two germline ends. The CDR3 consists of 15 residues. In nucleotides, the CDR3 is TGTGCCAGCAGTAGGGGGGGTACTTATAATTCACCCCTCCACTTT. Its protein product is CASSRGGTYNSPLHF.

The rearrangement uses TRBV6-4 and TRBJ1-2, with D possibly TRBD1 on 6 matching bases. V was shortened by 5 bases and J by 0 bases, with 13 bases between the two germline ends. The CDR3 is 15 residues long. CDR1 is MRHNA and CDR2 is SNTAGT in the germline V gene. The CDR3 DNA follows: TGTGCCAGCAGTCCTCAGGGGTCCCCTAACTATGGCTACACCTTC. Protein: CASSPQGSPNYGYTF.

This clone was found a few times. The rearrangement links TRBV5-1 to TRBJ1-3; TRBD1 agrees at 8 bases. CDR1 SGHRS and CDR2 YFSETQ come from the germline V gene. With V trimmed by 4 bases and J by 3 bases, 3 bases remained unmatched. This CDR3 comprises 14 residues. The CDR3 loop reads CASSIGTGGNTIYF. In DNA form, the CDR3 reads TGCGCCAGCAGCATTGGGACAGGTGGAAACACCATATATTTT. Based on the CDR3 plus reference TRBV5-1 and TRBJ1-3, the full variable domain is KAGVTQTPRYLIKTRGQQVTLSCSPISGHRSVSWYQQTPGQGLQFLFEYFSETQRNKGNFPGRFSGRQFSNSRSEMNVSTLELGDSALYLCASSIGTGGNTIYFGEGSWLTVV.

The chain employs TRBV19 and TRBJ1-2, with TRBD1 matching 9 bases. After removal of 6 bases from V and 8 bases from J, the junction contained 10 bases not matched to a gene. This CDR3 spans 14 amino acids. Germline V gene lookup returns CDR1 LNHDA and CDR2 SQIVND (reference sequence). CDR3 protein: CASSPTGQGLGYTF. The CDR3 DNA is TGTGCCAGTAGCCCCACGGGACAGGGTTTGGGCTACACCTTC.

The V gene is TRBV5-6, the J gene TRBJ2-5; TRBD1 aligns across 7 bases. This CDR3 comprises 14 residues. The V gene's germline CDR1 is SGHDT and CDR2 YYEEEE. Trimming took 2 bases from V and 2 from J; bases not matched to a gene: 3. The CDR3 DNA reads as TGTGCCAGCAGCTTCCCAGGGGGTCAAGAGACCCAGTACTTC. Translated, it gives CASSFPGGQETQYF.

The rearrangement links TRBV7-8 to TRBJ1-5; 8 bases fit TRBD1. Per germline, CDR1 SGHVS and CDR2 FQNEAQ. The length of the CDR3 is 15 residues. V was pared by 5 bases and J by 6 bases, with 9 bases of the junction left unmatched. CDR3 residues: CASSHGQGGSQPQHF. Written as DNA, the CDR3 is TGTGCCAGCAGCCATGGACAGGGCGGTAGTCAGCCCCAGCATTTT.

J is TRBJ2-7 and V is TRBV4-1, with 7 bases lining up with TRBD1. Losses at the gene ends were 3 bases for V and 3 bases for J; bases not matched to a gene: 8. Per germline, CDR1 MGHRA and CDR2 YSYEKL. The CDR3 has 15 residues. The CDR3 is CASSHTGTAYYEQYF. The DNA of the CDR3 is TGCGCCAGCAGCCATACCGGGACAGCCTACTACGAGCAGTACTTC.

This clone came up once. The V and J genes are TRBV27 and TRBJ1-5, with 7 bases lining up with TRBD1. CDR3 length equals 14 residues. V was clipped by 6 bases and J by 3 bases; unmatched bases: 5. From germline, CDR1 is MNHEY and CDR2 SMNVEV (reference sequence). DNA of the CDR3: TGTGCCAGCAGGACGACAGGGAACAATCAGCCCCAGCATTTT. This sequence encodes CASRTTGNNQPQHF.

In this sample, this clone turned up a few times. The rearrangement uses TRBV11-2 and TRBJ1-2; D is undetermined. Deletions cut 6 bases from V and 5 bases from J, with 13 bases between. Germline values: CDR1 SGHAT, CDR2 FQNNGV. The CDR3 contains 13 residues. In nucleotides, the CDR3 is TGTGCCAGCAGTCGGGGTAATCTTTATGGCTACACCTTC. Protein sequence: CASSRGNLYGYTF.

The rearrangement links TRBV6-5 to TRBJ2-7; D perhaps matches TRBD2 (5 bases). Germline loops: CDR1 MNHEY, CDR2 SVGAGI. The CDR3 has 14 residues. Trimming removed 6 bases from V and 3 bases from J, with 15 bases in between. The CDR3 DNA reads as TGTGCCAGCAGCGATCGCGGACTGCACTACGAGCAGTACTTC. Amino acids: CASSDRGLHYEQYF.

This clone was recorded a few times. V and J are TRBV6-5 and TRBJ2-7; D is perhaps TRBD1 (6 bases). The CDR3 has 14 amino acids. CDR1 and CDR2 from the germline V gene are MNHEY and SVGAGI. V was clipped by 5 bases and J by 3 bases, with 14 bases between them. The CDR3 sequence is CASSTYGTNYEQYF. CDR3 DNA sequence: TGTGCCAGCAGTACGTACGGGACAAACTACGAGCAGTACTTC.

The chain recombines TRBV28 with TRBJ1-4; 7 bases line up with TRBD1. Losses at the gene ends were 6 bases for V and 11 bases for J; bases not matched to a gene: 12. The CDR3 covers 14 residues. The germline gives CDR1 MDHEN, CDR2 SYDVKM. The CDR3 coding sequence is TGTGCCAGCAGCCGTCCCGGGACAGTGTGGAAACTGTTTTTT. Encoded protein: CASSRPGTVWKLFF.

The CDR3 region has the DNA TGCGCCAGCAGGGACACTATTTCCTCCTACAATGAGCAGTTCTTC. The encoded protein is CASRDTISSYNEQFF. The chain is built from TRBV5-1 and TRBJ2-1; possibly TRBD1 for D (5 bases). The CDR3 sequence is 15 residues long. Germline CDR1 and CDR2: SGHRS and YFSETQ. V was trimmed by 5 bases and J by 0 bases, leaving 12 bases between them.

This clone occurred a few times. The chain has TRBV5-1 and TRBJ1-4, with D perhaps TRBD1 (6 bases). Germline assignment: CDR1 SGHRS and CDR2 YFSETQ. CDR3 size: 14 residues. The ends were cut back, 0 bases at V and 7 bases at J, with 10 bases in the middle. CDR3 in DNA: TGCGCCAGCAGCTTGGGCGGGGGCGGTGAAAAACTGTTTTTT. The encoded protein is CASSLGGGGEKLFF. The entire variable domain, with the rest obtained from reference TRBV5-1 and TRBJ1-4, is as follows: KAGVTQTPRYLIKTRGQQVTLSCSPISGHRSVSWYQQTPGQGLQFLFEYFSETQRNKGNFPGRFSGRQFSNSRSEMNVSTLELGDSALYLCASSLGGGGEKLFFGSGTQLSVL.

This chain links TRBV28 with TRBJ1-1; 9 positions match TRBD1. CDR3 length: 11 amino acids. CDR1 MDHEN and CDR2 SYDVKM come from the germline V gene. This CDR3 is CRIGTGTEAFF. CDR3 nucleotides: TGTCGGATCGGGACAGGGACTGAAGCTTTCTTT. The complete variable domain, with remaining parts taken from reference TRBV28 and TRBJ1-1, reads DVKVTQSSRYLVKRTGEKVFLECVQDMDHENMFWYRQDPGLGLRLIYFSYDVKMKEKGDIPEGYSVSREKKERFSLILESASTNQTSMYLCRIGTGTEAFFGQGTRLTVV.

The J gene is TRBJ2-7, the V gene TRBV18; TRBD1 agrees at 9 bases. The CDR3 sequence is 14 residues long. The V gene end was trimmed by 5 bases and the J gene end by 2 bases; junction bases not matched to a gene: 4. CDR1 is KGHSH, CDR2 LQKENI, per germline. In DNA form, the CDR3 reads TGTGCCAGCTCAGCTAGACAGGGGGCCTACGAGCAGTACTTC. This sequence encodes CASSARQGAYEQYF.

This clone showed up just once. V and J are TRBV29-1 and TRBJ1-5; TRBD1 agrees at 8 bases. The CDR3 loop spans 13 amino acids. V shed 6 bases and J 6 bases; nucleotides not matched to a gene: 7. Germline lookup yields CDR1 SQVTM and CDR2 ANQGSEA. For the CDR3, the DNA is TGCAGCGTAGGACAGGGAGGGGGTCAGCCCCAGCATTTT. This gives the protein CSVGQGGGQPQHF.